This T cell receptor beta chain derives from a study of vaccination effects on CD4 cells after COVID-19. Study-level background: A density of about 1.8 million PBMC per well was used; these cells were cultured with around 10 IU/ml IL-2 and around 9.6 ug/ml peptides.

Assay: immunoSEQ multiplex PCR; the TCRdb copy retains only in-frame clones and omits some. The sample has fewer than 40,000 clones; approximately 70% are singletons. This clone was seen a handful of times. Its antigen remains unknown. This CDR3 spans 15 amino acids. Per germline, CDR1 SGHKS and CDR2 YYEKEE (reference sequence). Trimming cost V 4 bases and J 6 bases; bases outside gene matches: 8. It was after nine to eleven days of culture that CD4+ T cells were isolated. The chain couples TRBV5-5 to TRBJ2-7; 12 bases are a match to TRBD2. The TCR comes from a human donor who received a COVID-19 vaccine. The starting material was CD4+ T cells from PBMCs cultured without peptide, obtained before COVID-19 vaccination. The CDR3, as DNA: TGTGCCAGCAGCCTATACACACTAGCGGGGGGCGAGCAGTACTTC. Residues: CASSLYTLAGGEQYF.